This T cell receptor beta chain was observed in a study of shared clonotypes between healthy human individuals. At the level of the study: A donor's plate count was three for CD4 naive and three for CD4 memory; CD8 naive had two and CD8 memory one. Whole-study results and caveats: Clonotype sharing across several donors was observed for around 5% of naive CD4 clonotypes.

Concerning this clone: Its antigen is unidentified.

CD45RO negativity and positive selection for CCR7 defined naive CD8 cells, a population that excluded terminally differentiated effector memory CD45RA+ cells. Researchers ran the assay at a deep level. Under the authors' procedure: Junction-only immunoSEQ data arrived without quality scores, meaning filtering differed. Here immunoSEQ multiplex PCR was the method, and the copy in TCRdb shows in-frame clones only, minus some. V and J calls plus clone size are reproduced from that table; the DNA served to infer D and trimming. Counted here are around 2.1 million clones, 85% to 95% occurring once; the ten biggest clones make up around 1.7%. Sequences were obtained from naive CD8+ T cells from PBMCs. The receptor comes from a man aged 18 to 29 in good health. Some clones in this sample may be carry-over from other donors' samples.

CDR3 sequence (DNA): TGTGCCAGCAGCTTGTTCTCCCCCCAGGAGAACACTGAAGCTTTCTTT. It encodes CASSLFSPQENTEAFF. This chain joins TRBV5-5 and TRBJ1-1; D unresolved. The germline CDR1 and CDR2 sequences are SGHKS and YYEKEE (reference sequence). This CDR3 region has 16 residues. V lost 1 base and J 1 base, leaving 14 bases between the germline ends.